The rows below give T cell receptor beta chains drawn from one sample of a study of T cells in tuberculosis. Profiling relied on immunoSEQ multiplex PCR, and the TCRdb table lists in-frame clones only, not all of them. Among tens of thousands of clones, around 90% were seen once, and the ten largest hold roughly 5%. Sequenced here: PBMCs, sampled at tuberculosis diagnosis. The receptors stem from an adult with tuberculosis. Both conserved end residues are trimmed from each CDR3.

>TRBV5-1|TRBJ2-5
ASSFNWAGGRQETQY
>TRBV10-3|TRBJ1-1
APPGTEAF
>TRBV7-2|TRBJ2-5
ASSASGILQETQY
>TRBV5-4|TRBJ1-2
ASSPNGKHGYT
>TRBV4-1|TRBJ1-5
ASSQDPVGRNNQPQH
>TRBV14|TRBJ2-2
ASSQVALRQGNTGELF
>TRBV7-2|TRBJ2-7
ASSLGPGISYEQY
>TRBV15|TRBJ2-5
ATSRDVETQY
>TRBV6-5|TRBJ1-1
ASSLQGLNTEAF
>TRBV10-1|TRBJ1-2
ASSDPLSGGYT
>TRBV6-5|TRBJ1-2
ASSRDGGIYGYT
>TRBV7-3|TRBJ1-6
ASSSGGGPLH
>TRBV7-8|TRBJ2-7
ASSLASGFYEQY
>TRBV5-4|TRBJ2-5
ASSRKQGAGETQY
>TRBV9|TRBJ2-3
ASSAGLAGEVSGRDTQY
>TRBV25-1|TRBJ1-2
ASSEWREDYGYT
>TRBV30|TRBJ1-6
AWSQFQAGYNSPLH
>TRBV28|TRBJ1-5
ASSPLGGGNQPQH
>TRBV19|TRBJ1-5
AVRGAYQPQH
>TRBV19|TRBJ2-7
ASSGPGEQY
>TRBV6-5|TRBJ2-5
ASSRNMDRLETQY
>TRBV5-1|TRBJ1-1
ASSRTGYTEAF
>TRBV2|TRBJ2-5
ASSEGSRLAGVETQY
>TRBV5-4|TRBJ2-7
ASSEDRIISEQY
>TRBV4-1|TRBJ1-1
ASSQATENTEAF
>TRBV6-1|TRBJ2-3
ASSEYIAGGPDTQY
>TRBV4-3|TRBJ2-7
ASSRDSGTAYEQY
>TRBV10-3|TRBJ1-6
AISESMGLLNSPLH
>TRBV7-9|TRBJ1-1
ASSLNPQARAF
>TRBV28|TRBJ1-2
ASSLFRQGWNGYT
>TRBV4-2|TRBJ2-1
ASSQGVGDYNEQF
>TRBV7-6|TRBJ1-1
ASSPRTNTEAF
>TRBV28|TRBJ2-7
ASSRRGHSYEQY
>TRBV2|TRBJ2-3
ASIRTSGDTDTQY
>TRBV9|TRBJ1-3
ASSVVGSSGNTIY
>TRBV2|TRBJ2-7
ASRDRRGPYEQY
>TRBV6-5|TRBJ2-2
ASSPTNTGELF
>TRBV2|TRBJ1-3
ASSGGTGAGNTIY
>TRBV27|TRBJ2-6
ATSGSGANVLT
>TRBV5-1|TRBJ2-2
ASSFSGRLATGELF
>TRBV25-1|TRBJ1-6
ASSGTGGYNSPLH
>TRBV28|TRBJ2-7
ASGTSDRGQY